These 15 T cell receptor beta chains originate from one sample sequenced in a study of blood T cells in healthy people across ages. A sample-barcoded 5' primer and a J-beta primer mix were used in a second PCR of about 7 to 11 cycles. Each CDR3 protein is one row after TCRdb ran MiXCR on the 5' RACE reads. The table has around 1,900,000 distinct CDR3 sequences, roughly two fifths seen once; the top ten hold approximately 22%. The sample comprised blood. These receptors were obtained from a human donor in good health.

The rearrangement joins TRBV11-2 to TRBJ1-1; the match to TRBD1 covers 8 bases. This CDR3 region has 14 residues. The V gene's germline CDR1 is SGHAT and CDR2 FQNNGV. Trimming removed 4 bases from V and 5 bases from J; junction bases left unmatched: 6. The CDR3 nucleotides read TGTGCCAGCAGCTCGGACAGGGTTTTGACTGAAGCTTTCTTT. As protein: CASSSDRVLTEAFF.

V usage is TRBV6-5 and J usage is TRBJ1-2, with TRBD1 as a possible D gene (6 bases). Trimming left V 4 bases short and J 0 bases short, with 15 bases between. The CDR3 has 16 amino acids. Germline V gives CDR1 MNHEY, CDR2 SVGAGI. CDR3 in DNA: TGTGCCAGCAGTTCCCCCTCGGGGGCGACTAACTATGGCTACACCTTC. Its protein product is CASSSPSGATNYGYTF.

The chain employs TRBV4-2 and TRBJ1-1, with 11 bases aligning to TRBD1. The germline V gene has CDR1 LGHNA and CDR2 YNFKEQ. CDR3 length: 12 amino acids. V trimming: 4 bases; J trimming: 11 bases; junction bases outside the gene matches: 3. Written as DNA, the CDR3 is TGTGCCAGCAGCCTAGGACAGGGGGCGGCTTTCTTT. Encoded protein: CASSLGQGAAFF.

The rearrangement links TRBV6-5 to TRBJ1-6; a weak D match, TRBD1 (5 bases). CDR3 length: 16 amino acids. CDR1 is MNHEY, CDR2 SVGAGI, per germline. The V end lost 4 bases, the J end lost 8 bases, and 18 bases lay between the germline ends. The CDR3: CASSCSGISTDSPLHF. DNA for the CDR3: TGTGCCAGCAGTTGCTCAGGGATCAGTACAGATTCACCCCTCCACTTT.

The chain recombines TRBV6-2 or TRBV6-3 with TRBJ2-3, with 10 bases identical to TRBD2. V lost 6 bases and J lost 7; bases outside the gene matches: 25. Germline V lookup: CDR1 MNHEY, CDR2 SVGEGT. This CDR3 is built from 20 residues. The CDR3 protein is CASSAKPGTSARLPPHTQYF. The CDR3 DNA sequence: TGTGCCAGCAGCGCAAAACCGGGGACTAGCGCCAGATTACCACCCCATACGCAGTATTTT.

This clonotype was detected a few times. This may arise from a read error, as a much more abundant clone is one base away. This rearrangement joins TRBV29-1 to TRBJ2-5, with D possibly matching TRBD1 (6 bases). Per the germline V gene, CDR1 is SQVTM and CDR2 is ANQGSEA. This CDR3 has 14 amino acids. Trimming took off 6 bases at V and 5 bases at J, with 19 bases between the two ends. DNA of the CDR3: TGCAGCGTAGAACCCGGGGCAGGGGCCGAGACCCAGTACTTC. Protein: CSVEPGAGAETQYF.

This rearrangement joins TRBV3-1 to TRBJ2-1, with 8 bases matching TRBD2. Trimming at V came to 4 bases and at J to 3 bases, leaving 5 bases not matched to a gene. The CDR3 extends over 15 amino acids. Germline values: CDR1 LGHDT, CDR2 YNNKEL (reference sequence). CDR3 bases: TGTGCCAGCAGCCTGGAGACTAGCGTCTACAATGAGCAGTTCTTC. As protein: CASSLETSVYNEQFF.

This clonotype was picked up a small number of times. This chain's CDR3 is CSATRLAGGDGETQYF. The CDR3 nucleotides are TGCAGTGCTACCAGATTAGCGGGGGGAGACGGAGAGACCCAGTACTTC. The chain recombines TRBV20-1 with TRBJ2-5, with 10 bases matching TRBD2. The germline V gene has CDR1 DFQATT and CDR2 SNEGSKA (reference sequence). J lost 4 bases, V lost 4 bases, and 12 bases had no gene match. The CDR3 has 16 residues.

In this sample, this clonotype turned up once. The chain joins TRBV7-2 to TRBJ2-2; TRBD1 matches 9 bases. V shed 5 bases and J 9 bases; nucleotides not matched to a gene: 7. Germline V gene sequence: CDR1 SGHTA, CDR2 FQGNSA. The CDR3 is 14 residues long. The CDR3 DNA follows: TGTGCCAGCAGCCCGGGACAGGGCGGGAGGGAGCTGTTTTTT. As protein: CASSPGQGGRELFF.

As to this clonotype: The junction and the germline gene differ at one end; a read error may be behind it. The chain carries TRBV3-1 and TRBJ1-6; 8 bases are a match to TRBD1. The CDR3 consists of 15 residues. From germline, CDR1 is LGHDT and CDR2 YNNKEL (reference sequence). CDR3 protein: CVSSTRQGRGSPLHF. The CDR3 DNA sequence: TGTGTCAGCAGCACCCGACAGGGGCGGGGGTCACCCCTCCACTTT. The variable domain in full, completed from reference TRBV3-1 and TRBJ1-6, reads DTAVSQTPKYLVTQMGNDKSIKCEQNLGHDTMYWYKQDSKKFLKIMFSYNNKELIINETVPNRFSPKSPDKAHLNLHINSLELGDSAVYFCVSSTRQGRGSPLHFGNGTRLTVT.

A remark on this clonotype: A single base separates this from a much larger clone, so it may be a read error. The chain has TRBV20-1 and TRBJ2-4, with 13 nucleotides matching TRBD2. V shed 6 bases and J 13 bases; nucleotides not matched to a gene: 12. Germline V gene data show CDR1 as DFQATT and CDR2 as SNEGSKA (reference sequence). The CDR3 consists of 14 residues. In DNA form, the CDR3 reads TGCAGTGCCACCGGGACTAGCGGGAACAATGAGCAGTACTTC. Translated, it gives CSATGTSGNNEQYF.

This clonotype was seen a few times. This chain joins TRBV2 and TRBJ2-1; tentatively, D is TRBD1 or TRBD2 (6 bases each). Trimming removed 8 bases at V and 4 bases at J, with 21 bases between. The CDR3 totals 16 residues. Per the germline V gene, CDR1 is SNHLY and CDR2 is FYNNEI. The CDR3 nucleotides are TGTGCCAGCCGGGGGCGGGGCTGGGCCCTTTACAATGAGCAGTTCTTC. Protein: CASRGRGWALYNEQFF.

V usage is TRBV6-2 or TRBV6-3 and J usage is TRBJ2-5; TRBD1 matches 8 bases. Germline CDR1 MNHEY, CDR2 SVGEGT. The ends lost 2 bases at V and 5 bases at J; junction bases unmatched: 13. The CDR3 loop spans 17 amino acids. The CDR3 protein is CASSYPSGQGRRETQYF. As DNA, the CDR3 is TGTGCCAGCAGTTACCCATCCGGACAGGGCCGTCGGGAGACCCAGTACTTC.

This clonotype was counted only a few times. CDR3: CASTLGAVGVHPFGDIQYF. CDR3 nucleotides: TGTGCCAGCACCTTAGGGGCGGTTGGAGTCCACCCTTTCGGGGACATTCAGTACTTC. The J gene is TRBJ2-4, the V gene TRBV12-3 or TRBV12-4; D assignment may be TRBD1 or TRBD2 (5 bases each). The V gene lost 7 bases and the J gene lost 8 bases, with 33 bases spanning the gap. The CDR3 is 19 residues long.

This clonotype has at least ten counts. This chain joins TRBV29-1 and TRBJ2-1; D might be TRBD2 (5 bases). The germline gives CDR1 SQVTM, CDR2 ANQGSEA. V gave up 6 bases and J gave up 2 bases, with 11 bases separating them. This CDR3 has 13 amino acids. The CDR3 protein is CSVSSGPYNEQFF. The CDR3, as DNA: TGCAGCGTCAGCAGCGGCCCCTACAATGAGCAGTTCTTC.